The next 11 T cell receptor beta chains were all read from a single sample in a study of blood T cell repertoires in COVID-19. The protocol was immunoSEQ multiplex PCR, while the TCRdb copy is restricted to in-frame clones and leaves out a portion. The data contain over 300,000 clones, roughly 89% of them singletons. Sequenced material: peripheral blood. The receptors were gathered from a man aged 18 to 30 with active or convalescent COVID-19.

This clone was observed a handful of times. This chain joins TRBV19 and TRBJ1-1; D is undetermined. Germline V gene lookup returns CDR1 LNHDA and CDR2 SQIVND (reference sequence). CDR3 length equals 15 residues. With 3 bases removed from V and 0 bases from J, the gap between germline ends came to 11 bases. CDR3 loop: CASSMERGMNTEAFF. In nucleotides, the CDR3 is TGTGCCAGTAGTATGGAAAGAGGGATGAACACTGAAGCTTTCTTT.

This clone was counted a single time. The genes are TRBV30 and TRBJ1-1; no firm D call. Deletions cut 3 bases from V and 7 bases from J, with 9 bases between. The length of the CDR3 is 11 residues. CDR1 and CDR2 (germline): GTSNPN, SVGIG (reference sequence). The CDR3 is CAWSPIREAFF. The CDR3, as DNA: TGTGCCTGGAGCCCTATACGTGAAGCTTTCTTT.

The J gene is TRBJ1-5, the V gene TRBV19, with TRBD1 matching 11 bases. There are 17 residues in the CDR3. The V gene's germline CDR1 is LNHDA and CDR2 SQIVND (reference sequence). Trimming cost V 4 bases and J 1 base; bases outside gene matches: 6. CDR3 sequence: CASSTRDRGISNQPQHF. DNA for the CDR3: TGTGCCAGTAGTACACGGGACAGGGGGATCAGCAATCAGCCCCAGCATTTT.

The V gene is TRBV6-2 or TRBV6-3, the J gene TRBJ1-1, with D maybe TRBD1 (5 bases). The CDR3 loop spans 15 amino acids. The V end lost 2 bases, the J end lost 5 bases, and 15 bases lay between the germline ends. The germline V gene has CDR1 MNHEY and CDR2 SVGEGT. The chain's CDR3 is CASSYPRGRGTEAFF. The DNA for the CDR3 is TGTGCCAGCAGTTACCCTCGGGGGAGAGGTACTGAAGCTTTCTTT.

This chain connects TRBV29-1 to TRBJ1-5; D remains ambiguous. Trimming removed 0 bases from V and 11 bases from J, with 11 bases in between. From germline, CDR1 is SQVTM and CDR2 ANQGSEA. The CDR3 runs 12 residues. The CDR3 coding sequence is TGCAGCGTTGAAGATCGAGGGTCAGCCCAGCATTTT. The encoded protein is CSVEDRGSAQHF.

The rearrangement uses TRBV12-5 and TRBJ2-1; no firm D call. CDR1 is LGHNT, CDR2 FRNRAP, per germline. V was pared by 5 bases and J by 7 bases, with 12 bases between. This CDR3 region has 13 residues. The CDR3 reads CASGHGKENEQFF. CDR3 nucleotides: TGTGCTAGTGGTCACGGAAAGGAGAATGAGCAGTTCTTC.

V and J are TRBV10-3 and TRBJ2-3; D remains unclear. In germline, CDR1 is ENHRY, CDR2 SYGVKD. The CDR3 length is 13 residues. V lost 6 bases and J lost 2, with 9 bases in between. This CDR3 is CAISRTDTDTQYF. The CDR3, as DNA: TGTGCCATCAGCCGAACAGACACAGATACGCAGTATTTT.

Here the CDR3 DNA reads TGTGCCAGCCTCAGGCCCAAGCGGCTTTCTGGAAACACCATATATTTT. This encodes CASLRPKRLSGNTIYF. The chain links TRBV6-4 to TRBJ1-3; no clear D. The germline gives CDR1 MRHNA, CDR2 SNTAGT. This CDR3 has 16 residues. V shed 8 bases and J shed 1 base, with 18 bases lying between them.

CDR3 in amino acids: CASSFPHLADTIYF. In DNA form, the CDR3 reads TGTGCCAGCAGCTTTCCTCATTTGGCGGACACCATATATTTT. The V and J genes are TRBV7-9 and TRBJ1-3; D gene uncertain. With 3 bases removed from V and 8 bases from J, the gap between germline ends came to 14 bases. This CDR3 spans 14 amino acids. In germline, CDR1 is SEHNR, CDR2 FQNEAQ (reference sequence).

The chain is built from TRBV20-1 and TRBJ2-3; perhaps TRBD1 as D (5 bases). The V and J ends lost 3 bases and 0 bases respectively, with 13 bases between them. The CDR3 loop spans 15 amino acids. Germline CDR1 and CDR2: DFQATT and SNEGSKA (reference sequence). The CDR3 is CSASPGHPSTDTQYF. CDR3 sequence (DNA): TGCAGTGCTAGTCCAGGACACCCTAGCACAGATACGCAGTATTTT.

In its sample, this clone was seen a few times. The gene calls are TRBV7-3 and TRBJ2-2; 11 bases are a match to TRBD2. Germline values: CDR1 SGHTA, CDR2 FQGTGA. The CDR3 spans 17 residues. V gave up 5 bases and J gave up 0 bases; unmatched junction bases: 5. The CDR3: CASSPWTSGPNTGELFF. The CDR3 nucleotides are TGTGCCAGCAGCCCCTGGACTAGCGGGCCGAACACCGGGGAGCTGTTTTTT.